This is a list of T cell receptor beta chains from one sample in a study of T cells in Graves' hyperthyroidism and ophthalmopathy. TCRdb itself ran the multiplex PCR reads through MiXCR, one entry per CDR3 protein. Counted here are 400,000 or so distinct CDR3 sequences, about 15% occurring once; the ten biggest clones make up approximately 19%. Sequencing was done on a sample of blood. The receptors shown here come from a woman aged 60 to 75 with Graves' ophthalmopathy. Each CDR3 is given with its conserved first and last residue. D genes are given only for firm matches. Size is stated for part of the rows, as once, few or many counts, or as a class when the clone is expanded.

v_call	d_call	clone_size	j_call	cdr3_aa	cdr3_nt
TRBV6-1	TRBD2	many	TRBJ2-7	CASGPLAGGNPSYEQYF	TGTGCCAGCGGACCACTAGCGGGAGGAAACCCCTCCTACGAGCAGTACTTC
TRBV27	TRBD1	.	TRBJ2-7	CASSLGTGKYEQYF	TGTGCCAGCAGTTTAGGGACAGGGAAGTACGAGCAGTACTTC
TRBV7-2	.	.	TRBJ2-6	CASSGGDRANVLTF	TGTGCCAGCAGCGGGGGGGACAGGGCCAACGTCCTGACTTTC
TRBV2	TRBD1	.	TRBJ1-3	CASSGTGASGNTIYF	TGTGCCAGCAGTGGGACAGGGGCCTCTGGAAACACCATATATTTT
TRBV29-1	.	few	TRBJ1-1	CSVDRRQTNTEAFF	TGCAGCGTTGATAGGCGGCAGACGAACACTGAAGCTTTCTTT
TRBV3-1	.	many	TRBJ1-2	CASSQTTPPGYTF	TGTGCCAGCAGCCAGACGACACCACCGGGCTACACCTTC
TRBV19	.	.	TRBJ2-3	CASSPRDRSTDTQYF	TGTGCCAGTAGTCCCCGGGACCGAAGCACAGATACGCAGTATTTT
TRBV5-1	TRBD1	many	TRBJ1-1	CASSTPGQGARGTEAFF	TGCGCCAGCAGCACCCCGGGACAGGGGGCTAGAGGGACTGAAGCTTTCTTT
TRBV6-1	TRBD1	few	TRBJ2-5	CASSEAPTGRETQYF	TGTGCCAGCAGTGAAGCCCCGACAGGGCGCGAGACCCAGTACTTC
TRBV2	.	few	TRBJ2-3	CASSDLGPSWADTQYF	TGTGCCAGCAGTGATCTTGGCCCCAGTTGGGCAGATACGCAGTATTTT
TRBV19	.	few	TRBJ2-7	CASSARPADEQYF	TGTGCCAGTAGTGCCCGACCAGCGGACGAGCAGTACTTC
TRBV2	TRBD2	many	TRBJ2-7	CASSAAGGNYEQYF	TGTGCCAGCAGTGCAGCGGGAGGTAACTACGAGCAGTACTTC
TRBV7-2	.	many	TRBJ2-7	CASSLPGAPYEQYF	TGTGCCAGCAGCTTACCCGGGGCCCCCTACGAGCAGTACTTC
TRBV6-2/TRBV6-3	TRBD1	many	TRBJ2-7	CASIQGASIYEQYF	TGTGCCAGCATCCAGGGGGCTAGTATCTACGAGCAGTACTTC
TRBV3-1	.	many	TRBJ2-1	CASSLNSLRAGEQFF	TGTGCCAGCAGTCTTAACTCTCTCCGGGCCGGTGAGCAGTTCTTC
TRBV9	.	.	TRBJ2-3	CASSPLRGTTDTQYF	TGTGCCAGCAGCCCACTACGGGGCACCACAGATACGCAGTATTTT
TRBV7-9	.	many	TRBJ2-7	CASSPPGGQSSYEQYF	TGTGCCAGCAGCCCGCCCGGTGGCCAGTCCAGCTACGAGCAGTACTTC
TRBV6-2/TRBV6-3	TRBD1	many	TRBJ1-1	CASIMTGGMTEAFF	TGTGCCAGCATAATGACAGGGGGCATGACTGAAGCTTTCTTT
TRBV20-1	TRBD2	few	TRBJ2-4	CSARPAHLAGLTDIQYF	TGCAGTGCTAGACCAGCCCACCTAGCGGGATTAACGGACATTCAGTACTTC
TRBV5-4	.	.	TRBJ2-1	CASTTQTGELNEQFF	TGTGCCAGCACCACACAGACGGGGGAGTTAAATGAGCAGTTCTTC
TRBV10-3	.	few	TRBJ1-3	CAIKSSGNTIYF	TGTGCCATCAAGAGCTCTGGAAACACCATATATTTT
TRBV29-1	.	.	TRBJ1-6	CSVEAGRGSPLHF	TGCAGCGTTGAGGCAGGGAGAGGATCACCCCTCCACTTT
TRBV11-2	.	.	TRBJ2-1	CASSLEYGLSYNEQFF	TGTGCCAGCAGCTTAGAGTACGGACTGTCCTACAATGAGCAGTTCTTC
TRBV2	.	many	TRBJ2-3	CASHETDTQYF	TGTGCCAGTCACGAAACAGATACGCAGTATTTT
TRBV20-1	.	many	TRBJ2-5	CSARGGSARGKTQYF	TGCAGTGCTAGAGGGGGGAGCGCCAGAGGGAAGACCCAGTACTTC
TRBV29-1	TRBD1	.	TRBJ2-3	CSVESGTGSTDTQYF	TGCAGCGTTGAAAGTGGGACAGGGTCCACAGATACGCAGTATTTT
TRBV7-6	.	.	TRBJ1-6	CTSSLQGDNSPLHF	TGTACCAGCAGTCTACAGGGAGATAATTCACCCCTCCACTTT
TRBV5-1	TRBD2	many	TRBJ2-3	CASSPTSGSKDTQYF	TGCGCCAGCAGCCCGACTAGCGGGAGTAAAGATACGCAGTATTTT
TRBV10-3	.	.	TRBJ2-5	CAISPGPQETQYF	TGTGCCATCAGTCCCGGGCCCCAAGAGACCCAGTACTTC
TRBV9	TRBD1	many	TRBJ1-2	CASSVGTVAYGYTF	TGTGCCAGCAGCGTGGGGACAGTAGCCTATGGCTACACCTTC
TRBV11-2	TRBD2	.	TRBJ2-1	CASSTLAGGGEQFF	TGTGCCAGCAGCACACTAGCGGGGGGCGGTGAGCAGTTCTTC
TRBV11-3	TRBD2	.	TRBJ2-1	CASSLSVTSGRVYEQFF	TGTGCCAGCAGCTTAAGCGTGACTAGCGGGAGGGTGTATGAGCAGTTCTTC
TRBV10-3	TRBD1	few	TRBJ2-6	CAISGPGQGAGANVLTF	TGTGCCATCAGTGGACCGGGACAGGGGGCCGGGGCCAACGTCCTGACTTTC
TRBV5-1	TRBD1	many	TRBJ2-3	CASSSRTGRDTQYF	TGCGCCAGCAGCTCTCGGACAGGGAGAGATACGCAGTATTTT
TRBV9	.	.	TRBJ2-6	CASSILTGSGANVLTF	TGTGCCAGCAGCATCTTGACGGGCTCTGGGGCCAACGTCCTGACTTTC
TRBV3-1	.	many	TRBJ1-4	CASSQRGSNEKLFF	TGTGCCAGCAGCCAACGCGGCTCTAATGAAAAACTGTTTTTT
TRBV6-1	TRBD2	.	TRBJ2-3	CASSWTSGSTDTQYF	TGTGCCAGCAGTTGGACTAGCGGGAGCACAGATACGCAGTATTTT
TRBV7-2	.	many	TRBJ2-1	CASSLGTIYNEQFF	TGTGCCAGCAGCTTAGGAACTATCTACAATGAGCAGTTCTTC
TRBV6-1	TRBD1	many	TRBJ1-1	CASKPTKGSGQVNTEAFF	TGTGCCAGCAAACCTACCAAAGGTTCGGGACAGGTGAACACTGAAGCTTTCTTT
TRBV6-1	.	.	TRBJ2-5	CASSTRAEGVTQYF	TGTGCCAGCAGTACCCGCGCGGAGGGTGTGACCCAGTACTTC
TRBV7-9	.	many	TRBJ2-2	CASSFLDGGELFF	TGTGCCAGCAGCTTCCTTGATGGCGGGGAGCTGTTTTTT
TRBV24-1	.	few	TRBJ2-3	CATSDPRSRDTQYF	TGTGCCACCAGTGACCCCAGGTCCCGCGATACGCAGTATTTT
TRBV24-1	TRBD2	few	TRBJ2-3	CATSDRGTSGSPTGTQYF	TGTGCCACCAGTGATAGGGGGACTAGCGGGAGTCCCACAGGTACGCAGTATTTT
TRBV19	.	many	TRBJ2-2	CASIHTGDRRTGELFF	TGTGCCAGTATCCACACTGGGGACCGACGCACCGGGGAGCTGTTTTTT
TRBV20-1	TRBD1	many	TRBJ2-5	CSARHTGVETQYF	TGCAGTGCTAGGCACACAGGGGTAGAGACCCAGTACTTC
TRBV3-1	.	few	TRBJ2-2	CASSPRTPGELFF	TGTGCCAGCAGCCCCCGGACCCCCGGGGAGCTGTTTTTT
TRBV7-3	TRBD2	.	TRBJ2-2	CASSLRLAGESGELFF	TGTGCCAGCAGCTTACGGCTAGCGGGAGAATCCGGGGAGCTGTTTTTT